Each of the 24 T cell receptor beta chains below was sequenced from the same sample in a study of T-cell memory formation after mild COVID-19. TCRdb used MiXCR to reprocess the 5' RACE reads, holding one entry per CDR3 protein. The data contain 200,000 to 300,000 distinct CDR3 sequences, roughly a tenth of them singletons. Sequencing was carried out using PBMCs or a T cell subset sorted from them (not recorded which). The receptor source for this set is a man younger than 35 who had mild COVID-19 (a few samples of this study predate the infection). Cell type and time point are not known.

The sample holds a few counts of this clonotype. V and J are TRBV29-1 and TRBJ2-1, with 9 positions matching TRBD2. The J segment lost 7 bases and the V segment lost 5 bases, leaving 12 bases of the junction unmatched. CDR3 length: 15 amino acids. Per the germline V gene, CDR1 is SQVTM and CDR2 is ANQGSEA. The CDR3, as DNA: TGCAGCGTTAACGTAATGCGGGGGGGCCTGAATGAGCAGTTCTTC. This codes for CSVNVMRGGLNEQFF.

This clonotype came up a few times. CDR3 protein: CATSDPGGRHYNEQFF. As DNA, the CDR3 is TGTGCCACCAGTGATCCAGGGGGGAGACATTACAATGAGCAGTTCTTC. The chain uses TRBV24-1 and TRBJ2-1; D may be TRBD1 (7 bases). Trimming removed 3 bases from V and 4 bases from J, with 15 bases in between. Germline values: CDR1 KGHDR, CDR2 SFDVKD. This CDR3 region has 16 residues.

This clonotype occurred a few times. The J gene is TRBJ2-3, the V gene TRBV29-1; D is unresolved. The CDR3 spans 13 residues. Deletions cut 8 bases from V and 1 base from J, with 13 bases between. CDR1 and CDR2 (germline): SQVTM, ANQGSEA. CDR3 DNA sequence: TGCAGCTCGGATCGGGTTGGCACAGATACGCAGTATTTT. Protein: CSSDRVGTDTQYF.

The chain uses TRBV29-1 and TRBJ2-2, with D possibly TRBD1 on 6 matching bases. Germline CDR1 is SQVTM and CDR2 is ANQGSEA. V lost 4 bases and J 0 bases, leaving 12 bases between the germline ends. The CDR3 loop spans 15 amino acids. The chain's CDR3 is CSVGDTSANTGELFF. The DNA of the CDR3 is TGCAGCGTTGGGGACACTTCTGCGAACACCGGGGAGCTGTTTTTT.

This rearrangement joins TRBV2 to TRBJ1-4; the match to TRBD1 covers 7 bases. The CDR3 has 13 amino acids. Germline V gene sequence: CDR1 SNHLY, CDR2 FYNNEI. J was trimmed by 6 bases and V by 10 bases; bases with no gene match: 8. The CDR3 region is CATIGQVDEKLFF. Written as DNA, the CDR3 is TGTGCCACCATAGGACAGGTGGATGAAAAACTGTTTTTT.

V gene TRBV18 combines with J gene TRBJ1-1, with no clear D. V was cut by 3 bases and J by 0 bases, with 14 bases left in between. Per the germline V gene, CDR1 is KGHSH and CDR2 is LQKENI. This CDR3 contains 16 residues. CDR3 bases: TGTGCCAGCTCACCGATTGATAGCCTGCTGAACACTGAAGCTTTCTTT. It specifies CASSPIDSLLNTEAFF.

V is TRBV5-1 and J is TRBJ2-5; no clear D gene. Deletions cut 4 bases from V and 4 bases from J, with 11 bases between. The germline CDR1 and CDR2 sequences are SGHRS and YFSETQ. The CDR3 is made up of 13 amino acids. The CDR3 region is CASSPDPIETQYF. The CDR3 nucleotides are TGCGCCAGCAGCCCTGATCCGATAGAGACCCAGTACTTC.

V is TRBV7-9 and J is TRBJ2-4; D not certain. This CDR3 contains 15 residues. Germline V CDR1 and CDR2: SEHNR, FQNEAQ (reference sequence). V was shortened by 1 base and J by 2 bases, with 9 bases between the two germline ends. The CDR3 nucleotides are TGTGCCAGCAGCTTAGGGGGTCAGCCCAAAAACATTCAGTACTTC. Protein product: CASSLGGQPKNIQYF.

This clonotype was seen more than once but under ten times. The chain uses TRBV4-3 and TRBJ2-3; D is undetermined. Between the trimmed V and J ends, which lost 0 bases and 5 bases, there was a span of 9 bases. This CDR3 spans 14 amino acids. CDR1 LGHNA and CDR2 YSLEER come from the germline V gene. CDR3 residues: CASSQDSVEDTQYF. The CDR3 coding sequence is TGCGCCAGCAGCCAAGATTCCGTGGAAGATACGCAGTATTTT.

This chain uses TRBV4-1 with TRBJ1-2; TRBD1 matches at 7 bases. The CDR3 contains 20 residues. V shed 4 bases and J 0 bases; nucleotides not matched to a gene: 20. Germline CDR1 reads MGHRA; CDR2 reads YSYEKL. Here the CDR3 DNA reads TGCGCCAGCAGCCGTTGGAAGCTAACCAGGGGGACTAGAGCTAACTATGGCTACACCTTC. Amino acid sequence: CASSRWKLTRGTRANYGYTF.

This clonotype was counted between two and nine times. This chain uses TRBV3-1 with TRBJ1-5, with 10 positions matching TRBD1. Per the germline V gene, CDR1 is LGHDT and CDR2 is YNNKEL (reference sequence). The junction had 9 bases not matched to a gene; V was cut back by 1 base and J by 3 bases. The CDR3 is 18 amino acids. As DNA, the CDR3 is TGTGCCAGCAGCCAAGGATTTGGGACAGGGGATAACAATCAGCCCCAGCATTTT. It specifies CASSQGFGTGDNNQPQHF. The full variable domain, rest sourced from reference TRBV3-1 and TRBJ1-5, is DTAVSQTPKYLVTQMGNDKSIKCEQNLGHDTMYWYKQDSKKFLKIMFSYNNKELIINETVPNRFSPKSPDKAHLNLHINSLELGDSAVYFCASSQGFGTGDNNQPQHFGDGTRLSIL.

This clonotype came up a few times. J is TRBJ2-2 and V is TRBV24-1, with 12 bases that match TRBD1. CDR1 is KGHDR, CDR2 SFDVKD, per germline. The CDR3 consists of 16 residues. The trim removed 4 bases at V and 4 bases at J, leaving 3 bases unmatched. The CDR3 bases are TGTGCCACCAGTGAGCCGGGACAGGGGGCCACCGGGGAGCTGTTTTTT. It translates to CATSEPGQGATGELFF.

The table lists this clonotype with many counts. J is TRBJ1-4 and V is TRBV7-9; no clear D gene. Germline CDR1 and CDR2: SEHNR and FQNEAQ (reference sequence). Trimming took off 2 bases at V and 0 bases at J, with 34 bases between the two ends. This CDR3 spans 24 amino acids. Here the CDR3 reads CASSLSTWKNLVPNNRTTNEKLFF. The CDR3 DNA reads TGTGCCAGCAGCTTATCTACATGGAAAAACCTCGTTCCAAATAACCGAACAACTAATGAAAAACTGTTTTTT.

This chain joins TRBV30 and TRBJ1-4, with D uncertain. This CDR3 is 14 amino acids long. V gave up 6 bases and J gave up 8 bases, with 19 bases separating them. From germline, CDR1 is GTSNPN and CDR2 SVGIG (reference sequence). The CDR3, as DNA: TGTGCCTGTCACCGGTCTGGCAGCCGGGAAAAACTGTTTTTT. It codes for CACHRSGSREKLFF.

This clonotype was found a few times. The chain links TRBV6-2 or TRBV6-3 to TRBJ1-5; 10 bases are shared with TRBD1. This CDR3 is 15 amino acids long. The germline V gene has CDR1 MNHEY and CDR2 SVGEGT. After removal of 2 bases from V and 6 bases from J, the junction contained 4 bases not matched to a gene. CDR3 amino acids: CASSYGDRGVQPQHF. CDR3 bases: TGTGCCAGCAGTTACGGGGACAGGGGAGTTCAGCCCCAGCATTTT.

A few counts support this clonotype. The gene calls are TRBV4-3 and TRBJ2-3, with D perhaps matching TRBD1 (5 bases). Germline CDR1 and CDR2: LGHNA and YSLEER. CDR3 length: 17 residues. Trimming stripped 0 bases from V and 1 base from J, with 14 bases between. Written as DNA, the CDR3 is TGCGCCAGCAGCCAAGAAAGTAGGGGATGGGGCACAGATACGCAGTATTTT. This translates into CASSQESRGWGTDTQYF.

V gene TRBV7-2 combines with J gene TRBJ2-3, with 8 bases identical to TRBD2. In germline, CDR1 is SGHTA, CDR2 FQGNSA. V shed 0 bases, J shed 3 bases, and the junction held 11 bases outside the gene matches. The CDR3 is 18 residues long. The CDR3 DNA is TGTGCCAGCAGCTTAGCGCCATTTACTAGCGGAGGAACAGATACGCAGTATTTT. Protein: CASSLAPFTSGGTDTQYF.

At least ten counts were recorded for this clonotype. V gene TRBV20-1 combines with J gene TRBJ1-3; unclear D gene. This CDR3 spans 11 amino acids. The germline V and J ends were trimmed by 1 base and 14 bases, with 12 bases remaining between them. Germline V gene lookup returns CDR1 DFQATT and CDR2 SNEGSKA (reference sequence). The CDR3, as DNA: TGCAGTGCTAGAGGAGCCGGATTTGTATATTTT. Translated: CSARGAGFVYF.

The chain recombines TRBV15 with TRBJ2-1; either TRBD1 or TRBD2 may supply D (5 bases each). CDR3 length equals 13 residues. Trimming left V 1 base short and J 10 bases short, with 11 bases between. The germline V gene encodes CDR1 LNHNV and CDR2 YYDKDF (reference sequence). The CDR3 DNA follows: TGTGCCACCAGCAGAGCATGGGGCGGGGAGCAGTTCTTC. It is translated as CATSRAWGGEQFF.

The CDR3 here is CASSTGTGNEETQYF. CDR3 bases: TGTGCCAGCTCAACCGGGACAGGGAACGAAGAGACCCAGTACTTC. V usage is TRBV18 and J usage is TRBJ2-5, with 9 nucleotides matching TRBD1. The ends lost 5 bases at V and 3 bases at J; junction bases unmatched: 7. This CDR3 has 15 amino acids. The germline V gene encodes CDR1 KGHSH and CDR2 LQKENI.

The chain joins TRBV15 to TRBJ1-6; 11 nucleotides line up with TRBD1. J gave up 9 bases and V 5 bases, and 6 bases lay outside the gene matches. The CDR3 has 15 residues. From germline, CDR1 is LNHNV and CDR2 YYDKDF (reference sequence). CDR3 sequence: CATSPRDRGFSPLHF. Written as DNA, the CDR3 is TGTGCCACCAGCCCCCGGGACAGGGGGTTTTCACCCCTCCACTTT.

This clonotype was found many times. The chain couples TRBV6-6 to TRBJ2-7; maybe TRBD1 (5 bases). Germline V gene lookup returns CDR1 MNHNY and CDR2 SVGAGI (reference sequence). Trimming cost V 4 bases and J 2 bases, with 15 bases left between them. This CDR3 has 15 residues. The CDR3, as DNA: TGTGCCAGCAGTTCCGTCTTCGGACAAACCTACGAGCAGTACGTC. This encodes CASSSVFGQTYEQYV.

The chain joins TRBV20-1 to TRBJ2-3; 12 nucleotides line up with TRBD2. After removal of 6 bases from V and 8 bases from J, the junction contained 12 bases not matched to a gene. CDR1 is DFQATT, CDR2 SNEGSKA, per germline (reference sequence). The CDR3 sequence is 15 residues long. CDR3 nucleotide sequence: TGCAGTGCCTGGGTACTGACTAGCGGGGGAGGTACGCAGTATTTT. It is translated as CSAWVLTSGGGTQYF.

This clonotype was counted only a few times. The chain couples TRBV12-3 or TRBV12-4 to TRBJ1-1; possibly TRBD1 for D (6 bases). This CDR3 region has 15 residues. V lost 5 bases and J 4 bases, leaving 17 bases between the germline ends. The CDR3 spells CASSKGDIVGTEAFF. CDR3 DNA: TGTGCCAGCAGTAAGGGGGACATCGTGGGCACTGAAGCTTTCTTT.